Following are 9 T cell receptor beta chains from one sample sequenced in a study of cytomegalovirus exposure and HLA in healthy donors. A multiplex PCR was run with 60 Vbeta primers and 13 Jbeta primers. Assay used: immunoSEQ multiplex PCR; TCRdb lists only in-frame clones, some missing. The data contain under 150,000 clones, around a tenth of them singletons. Source material: PBMCs. These receptors came from a young man in good health and CMV-seronegative.

For this clone: The junction shows a germline mismatch at one end, possibly a read error. The V and J genes are TRBV7-9 and TRBJ2-1; 10 nucleotides line up with TRBD2. The CDR3 runs 14 residues. CDR1 and CDR2 from the germline V gene are SEHNR and FQNEAQ (reference sequence). CDR3 DNA sequence: TGTGCCAGCAGCCTAGCGGGAGCGATGATGGAGCAGTTCTTC. This codes for CASSLAGAMMEQFF. Full variable domain (remainder filled in from reference TRBV7-9 and TRBJ2-1): DTGVSQNPRHKITKRGQNVTFRCDPISEHNRLYWYRQTLGQGPEFLTYFQNEAQLEKSRLLSDRFSAERPKGSFSTLEIQRTEQGDSAMYLCASSLAGAMMEQFFGPGTRLTVL.

In its sample, this clone was seen a few times. CDR3 sequence (DNA): TGTGCCAGCAGTGGGACTAGCGGGGGGGCCTACGAGACCCAGTACTTC. Translation: CASSGTSGGAYETQYF. This chain joins TRBV7-2 and TRBJ2-5; 16 bases are shared with TRBD2. Germline V gene data show CDR1 as SGHTA and CDR2 as FQGNSA. The CDR3 covers 16 residues. Losses at the gene ends were 6 bases for V and 5 bases for J; bases not matched to a gene: 6.

This clone was detected only a few times. The chain joins TRBV5-4 to TRBJ1-1, with D possibly being TRBD1 (5 bases). The germline CDR1 and CDR2 sequences are SGHNT and YYREEE (reference sequence). The V end was cut by 9 bases, the J end by 1 base, with 13 bases between. This CDR3 is 13 amino acids long. The CDR3 DNA reads TGTGCCACCTCAGGAGGGGAGAACACTGAAGCTTTCTTT. Its protein is CATSGGENTEAFF.

The chain links TRBV19 to TRBJ1-2; TRBD1 matches 7 bases. The CDR3 totals 13 residues. The J segment lost 2 bases and the V segment lost 7 bases, leaving 4 bases of the junction unmatched. Germline V gene sequence: CDR1 LNHDA, CDR2 SQIVND (reference sequence). In nucleotides, the CDR3 is TGTGCCAGTACCCCGACAGGGAACTATGGCTACACCTTC. Its protein product is CASTPTGNYGYTF. Looking up the rest from reference TRBV19 and TRBJ1-2 gives the full variable domain: DGGITQSPKYLFRKEGQNVTLSCEQNLNHDAMYWYRQDPGQGLRLIYYSQIVNDFQKGDIAEGYSVSREKKESFPLTVTSAQKNPTAFYLCASTPTGNYGYTFGSGTRLTVV.

The rearrangement joins TRBV18 to TRBJ2-1, with D possibly matching TRBD2 (6 bases). The ends were cut back, 3 bases at V and 9 bases at J, with 12 bases in the middle. Germline CDR1 KGHSH, CDR2 LQKENI. CDR3 length: 13 residues. CDR3 sequence: CASSPTSVGEQFF. The CDR3, as DNA: TGTGCCAGCTCACCGACTAGTGTGGGTGAGCAGTTCTTC.

This clone has only a few counts. The chain recombines TRBV19 with TRBJ2-7; 7 bases agree with TRBD1. Germline assignment: CDR1 LNHDA and CDR2 SQIVND (reference sequence). The CDR3 totals 13 residues. V shed 6 bases and J 3 bases; nucleotides not matched to a gene: 5. The CDR3 reads CASSKGTDYEQYF. CDR3 in DNA: TGTGCCAGTAGCAAAGGGACAGACTACGAGCAGTACTTC.

A few counts support this clone. The chain uses TRBV4-3 and TRBJ1-5; D may be TRBD1 (5 bases). CDR3 length: 15 residues. Trimming took off 2 bases at V and 4 bases at J, with 12 bases between the two ends. CDR1 LGHNA and CDR2 YSLEER come from the germline V gene. CDR3 nucleotide sequence: TGCGCCAGCAGCCAAACCTGGGGGGGAAATCAGCCCCAGCATTTT. Translating it yields CASSQTWGGNQPQHF.

J is TRBJ2-7 and V is TRBV4-1, with no clear D. This CDR3 has 13 residues. Trimming removed 3 bases at V and 0 bases at J, with 6 bases between. Germline loops: CDR1 MGHRA, CDR2 YSYEKL. Here the CDR3 DNA reads TGCGCCAGCAGCCAGAGGTACTCCTACGAGCAGTACTTC. This codes for CASSQRYSYEQYF.

The chain uses TRBV29-1 and TRBJ2-1; 10 positions match TRBD2. The V and J ends lost 6 bases and 9 bases, in that order; junction bases with no gene match: 2. CDR3 length: 11 residues. The germline V gene has CDR1 SQVTM and CDR2 ANQGSEA. This CDR3 reads CSVQRGGEQFF. CDR3 DNA: TGCAGCGTCCAGCGGGGGGGTGAGCAGTTCTTC.